What follows are 20 T cell receptor beta chains derived from one specimen sequenced in a study of blood T cell repertoires in COVID-19. Generated by immunoSEQ multiplex PCR, the TCRdb table keeps only in-frame clones and is missing some. The repertoire holds 110,000 or so clones, roughly 80% seen once, with about 8.1% in the top ten. The sample was peripheral blood. The receptors originated from a woman between 40 and 50 years old with acute or convalescent COVID-19.

The chain recombines TRBV5-5 with TRBJ1-1; the match to TRBD1 covers 11 bases. The CDR3 sequence is 16 residues long. V dropped 1 base and J dropped 1; count of bases not matched to a gene: 3. The germline V gene has CDR1 SGHKS and CDR2 YYEKEE (reference sequence). CDR3 loop: CASSLRTGGQNTEAFF. For the CDR3, the DNA is TGTGCCAGCAGCTTGAGGACAGGGGGCCAGAACACTGAAGCTTTCTTT.

The chain couples TRBV6-5 to TRBJ1-2, with a tentative D call TRBD1 (5 bases). The germline gives CDR1 MNHEY, CDR2 SVGAGI. V lost 5 bases, J lost 8 bases, and 15 bases lay in between. The CDR3 spans 13 residues. CDR3 sequence (DNA): TGTGCCAGCAGTCGGGGCCCCGGGGGGGGCTACACCTTC. As protein: CASSRGPGGGYTF.

The chain has TRBV5-4 and TRBJ1-2; 7 nucleotides align to TRBD1. The V segment lost 1 base and the J segment 10 bases; nucleotides outside the gene matches: 7. The germline CDR1 and CDR2 sequences are SGHNT and YYREEE (reference sequence). The CDR3 has 13 amino acids. The CDR3 nucleotides are TGTGCCAGCAGCTTGTCGACGGGACAGCCCTACACCTTC. As protein: CASSLSTGQPYTF.

The V call is TRBV2, the J call TRBJ2-5; TRBD2 matches 8 bases. The CDR3 covers 15 residues. Trimming at V came to 5 bases and at J to 2 bases, leaving 7 bases not matched to a gene. Germline lookup yields CDR1 SNHLY and CDR2 FYNNEI. The DNA for the CDR3 is TGTGCCAGCAGTCAGCATAGCGGGGTACAAGAGACCCAGTACTTC. This codes for CASSQHSGVQETQYF.

This clone was seen a few times. V usage is TRBV5-4 and J usage is TRBJ2-7, with 10 bases lining up with TRBD2. This CDR3 spans 13 amino acids. Trimming took 0 bases from V and 9 from J; bases not matched to a gene: 3. Germline loops: CDR1 SGHNT, CDR2 YYREEE (reference sequence). The CDR3 DNA sequence: TGTGCCAGCAGCTTGGCCAGGACTAGCGGGCAGTACTTC. The encoded protein is CASSLARTSGQYF. The full variable domain, in which reference TRBV5-4 and TRBJ2-7 provide the parts outside the CDR3, is ETGVTQSPTHLIKTRGQQVTLRCSSQSGHNTVSWYQQALGQGPQFIFQYYREEENGRGNFPPRFSGLQFPNYSSELNVNALELDDSALYLCASSLARTSGQYFGPGTRLTVT.

The chain has TRBV6-5 and TRBJ2-7, with 7 positions matching TRBD2. The CDR3 sequence is 14 residues long. With V trimmed by 10 bases and J by 6 bases, 15 bases remained unmatched. The germline V gene encodes CDR1 MNHEY and CDR2 SVGAGI. The CDR3 loop is CATTRDYSSGEQYF. CDR3 coding DNA: TGTGCCACCACCCGGGACTACTCTTCGGGCGAGCAGTACTTC.

This clone came up a few times. Here the CDR3 reads CASSSLWTQHF. The CDR3 nucleotides are TGTGCCAGCAGTTCCCTTTGGACACAGCATTTT. J is TRBJ1-5 and V is TRBV12-3 or TRBV12-4, with a tentative D call TRBD1 (5 bases). The CDR3 extends over 11 amino acids. V was pared by 4 bases and J by 13 bases, with 11 bases between.

This clone was observed once. V and J are TRBV11-2 and TRBJ2-4; D might be TRBD1 (6 bases). The germline V gene encodes CDR1 SGHAT and CDR2 FQNNGV. V was pared by 1 base and J by 9 bases, with 16 bases between. This CDR3 has 15 residues. CDR3 in amino acids: CASSLVGASGAIQYF. The CDR3 region has the DNA TGTGCCAGCAGCTTAGTGGGGGCTTCAGGGGCCATTCAGTACTTC.

The chain employs TRBV6-2 or TRBV6-3 and TRBJ1-4; D may be TRBD1 (5 bases). With 5 bases removed from V and 8 bases from J, the gap between germline ends came to 18 bases. This CDR3 is built from 15 residues. Germline V gene sequence: CDR1 MNHEY, CDR2 SVGEGT. As DNA, the CDR3 is TGTGCCAGCAGTCCACTCCCAGGGATACGCGAAAAACTGTTTTTT. It is translated as CASSPLPGIREKLFF.

This chain links TRBV30 with TRBJ1-2; TRBD1 matches at 7 bases. CDR3 length: 14 amino acids. After removal of 5 bases from V and 5 bases from J, the junction contained 11 bases not matched to a gene. Germline assignment: CDR1 GTSNPN and CDR2 SVGIG (reference sequence). DNA of the CDR3: TGTGCCTGGGGCAACACAGGGGAGAGGTATGGCTACACCTTC. This translates into CAWGNTGERYGYTF. The full variable domain, in which reference TRBV30 and TRBJ1-2 provide the parts outside the CDR3, is SQTIHQWPATLVQPVGSPLSLECTVEGTSNPNLYWYRQAAGRGLQLLFYSVGIGQISSEVPQNLSASRPQDRQFILSSKKLLLSDSGFYLCAWGNTGERYGYTFGSGTRLTVV.

This clone has just one count. The chain carries TRBV12-3 or TRBV12-4 and TRBJ1-4; D gene ambiguous. Trimming cost V 6 bases and J 7 bases, with 6 bases left between them. This CDR3 spans 11 amino acids. The CDR3 here is CASSRSEKLFF. The CDR3 DNA is TGTGCCAGCAGCCGCAGTGAAAAACTGTTTTTT.

The chain has TRBV25-1 and TRBJ1-2; TRBD1 aligns across 8 bases. The CDR3 runs to 13 residues. CDR1 is MGHDK and CDR2 is SYGVNS in the germline V gene. Losses at the gene ends were 4 bases for V and 11 bases for J; bases not matched to a gene: 9. The CDR3 DNA reads TGTGCCAGCAGTGCGGGGGACAGGATTTCGTACACCTTC. Protein sequence: CASSAGDRISYTF.

This clone occurred once. The CDR3 nucleotides read TGTGCCAGCAGCTTACCGGGACAGGGGACCTACAATGAGCAGTTCTTC. Translated, it gives CASSLPGQGTYNEQFF. This sequence joins TRBV7-9 and TRBJ2-1, with 10 bases that match TRBD1. The CDR3 loop spans 16 amino acids. Germline-derived CDR1 and CDR2 are SEHNR and FQNEAQ (reference sequence). The V and J ends lost 2 bases and 2 bases, in that order; junction bases with no gene match: 3.

The J gene is TRBJ2-7, the V gene TRBV7-2, with a tentative D call TRBD1 (7 bases). The ends were cut back, 4 bases at V and 7 bases at J, with 14 bases in the middle. Germline loops: CDR1 SGHTA, CDR2 FQGNSA. The CDR3 sequence is 13 residues long. CDR3 DNA: TGTGCCAGCAGCTGGAGGGACAGTCAGGAGCAGTACTTC. The encoded protein is CASSWRDSQEQYF.

This clone was detected a few times. The chain links TRBV11-3 to TRBJ1-6, with 7 bases that match TRBD1. V was pared by 6 bases and J by 7 bases, with 3 bases of the junction left unmatched. The CDR3 runs to 13 residues. Looked up from germline, CDR1 is SGHNT and CDR2 is YENEEA. The CDR3 loop is CASSRDSNSPLHF. Here the CDR3 DNA reads TGTGCCAGCAGTCGGGACAGCAATTCACCCCTCCACTTT.

The chain joins TRBV5-5 to TRBJ2-7; maybe TRBD1 (5 bases). This CDR3 is built from 14 residues. Germline CDR1 is SGHKS and CDR2 is YYEKEE (reference sequence). V was pared by 2 bases and J by 2 bases, with 11 bases between. The CDR3, as DNA: TGTGCCAGCAGCTTAAAGGGGTCACCCTACGAGCAGTACTTC. It yields the protein CASSLKGSPYEQYF.

This chain's CDR3 is CASSAPTGGGSQPQHF. The CDR3, as DNA: TGTGCCAGCAGTGCGCCAACAGGGGGTGGTAGTCAGCCCCAGCATTTT. This chain connects TRBV6-1 to TRBJ1-5, with 8 bases matching TRBD1. Germline V gene data show CDR1 as MNHNS and CDR2 as SASEGT. The CDR3 is made up of 16 amino acids. V gave up 4 bases and J gave up 6 bases; unmatched junction bases: 11.

In its sample, this clone was seen once. The chain joins TRBV4-2 to TRBJ2-7; 15 nucleotides agree with TRBD2. Germline CDR1 LGHNA, CDR2 YNFKEQ. V trimming: 4 bases; J trimming: 2 bases; junction bases outside the gene matches: 6. The CDR3 extends over 17 amino acids. CDR3 sequence: CASSRGGLAGGAYEQYF. In DNA form, the CDR3 reads TGTGCCAGCAGCCGAGGGGGACTAGCGGGGGGAGCCTACGAGCAGTACTTC.

This chain joins TRBV6-2 or TRBV6-3 and TRBJ1-5; TRBD1 matches at 9 bases. V lost 0 bases, J lost 5 bases, and 2 bases stayed unmatched. There are 15 residues in the CDR3. Germline CDR1 reads MNHEY; CDR2 reads SVGEGT. The CDR3 sequence: CASSYSGDRDQPQHF. The CDR3 coding sequence is TGTGCCAGCAGTTACTCGGGGGACAGGGATCAGCCCCAGCATTTT.

The chain joins TRBV6-2 or TRBV6-3 to TRBJ2-3; TRBD1 is a possible D gene (6 bases). Germline V gene data show CDR1 as MNHEY and CDR2 as SVGEGT. The ends were cut back, 2 bases at V and 2 bases at J, with 8 bases in the middle. CDR3 length equals 14 residues. The DNA of the CDR3 is TGTGCCAGCAGTTACGGGGGCATCACAGATACGCAGTATTTT. Residues: CASSYGGITDTQYF.